The clone carrying this TCR beta chain was counted only a few times. The antigen is not known. The data were taken from a study of cytomegalovirus exposure and HLA in healthy donors. Findings and limits, study-wide: Later genetic work tied a missense DCLRE1C variant to beta-chain V and J trimming. By HLA locus, TCR association rates varied in a later analysis, with DRB1 showing the most and HLA-C the fewest. TRBV6-2, TRBV6-3 and some other V segments were unresolvable in 87-base-pair reads.

With 60 Vbeta and 13 Jbeta primers, the PCR was carried out. The protocol was immunoSEQ multiplex PCR, while the TCRdb copy is restricted to in-frame clones and leaves out a portion. The top ten hold about 2.4% of the sample, which has 150,000 to 200,000 clones, about four fifths seen once. V dropped 1 base and J dropped 0 bases, with 7 bases sitting between them. The CDR3 extends over 14 amino acids. CDR1 and CDR2 (germline): SGHDT, YYEEEE. Sequencing was carried out using PBMCs. This receptor was obtained from a woman between 50 and 59 years old in good health and CMV-seropositive. The gene calls are TRBV5-6 and TRBJ1-1; D unresolved. This CDR3 reads CASSLRGMNTEAFF. As DNA, the CDR3 is TGTGCCAGCAGCTTGCGGGGTATGAACACTGAAGCTTTCTTT.